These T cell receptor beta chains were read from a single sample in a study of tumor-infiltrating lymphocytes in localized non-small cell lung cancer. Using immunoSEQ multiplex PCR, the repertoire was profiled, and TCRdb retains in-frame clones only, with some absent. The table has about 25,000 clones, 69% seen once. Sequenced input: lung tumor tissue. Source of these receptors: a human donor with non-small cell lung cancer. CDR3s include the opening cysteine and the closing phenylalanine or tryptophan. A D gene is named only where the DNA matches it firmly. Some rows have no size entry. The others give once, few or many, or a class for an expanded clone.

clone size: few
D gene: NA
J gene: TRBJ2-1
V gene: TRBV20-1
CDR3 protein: CSAPHYNEQFF
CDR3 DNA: TGCAGTGCTCCACACTACAATGAGCAGTTCTTC

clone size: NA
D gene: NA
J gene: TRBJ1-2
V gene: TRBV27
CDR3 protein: CASSSPGTSISYTF
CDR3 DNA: TGTGCCAGCAGCTCCCCTGGGACCTCAATAAGCTACACCTTC

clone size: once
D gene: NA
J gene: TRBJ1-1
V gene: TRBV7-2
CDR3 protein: CASSQTGTYTEAFF
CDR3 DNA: TGTGCCAGCAGCCAAACAGGGACATACACTGAAGCTTTCTTT

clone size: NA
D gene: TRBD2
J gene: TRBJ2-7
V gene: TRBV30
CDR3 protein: CAWSVGLAGTYEQYF
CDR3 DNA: TGTGCCTGGAGTGTCGGTCTAGCGGGAACCTACGAGCAGTACTTC

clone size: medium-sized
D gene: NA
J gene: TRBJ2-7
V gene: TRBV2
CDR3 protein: CASSGGLGGVEQYF
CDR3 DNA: TGTGCCAGCAGTGGGGGCCTCGGTGGGGTCGAGCAGTACTTC

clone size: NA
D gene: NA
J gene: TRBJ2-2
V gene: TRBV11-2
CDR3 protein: CASSLGQNTGELFF
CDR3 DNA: TGTGCCAGCAGCTTAGGTCAGAACACCGGGGAGCTGTTTTTT

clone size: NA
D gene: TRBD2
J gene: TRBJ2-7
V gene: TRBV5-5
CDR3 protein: CASTEWGGTYEQYF
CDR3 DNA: TGTGCCAGCACCGAATGGGGGGGAACCTACGAGCAGTACTTC

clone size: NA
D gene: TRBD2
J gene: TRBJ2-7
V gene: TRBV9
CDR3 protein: CASNPGLAGSYEQYF
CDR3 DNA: TGTGCCAGCAACCCAGGACTAGCGGGTTCCTACGAGCAGTACTTC

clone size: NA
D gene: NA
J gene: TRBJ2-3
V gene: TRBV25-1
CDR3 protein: CASSEYNTGSGTQYF
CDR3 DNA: TGTGCCAGCAGTGAATATAACACTGGTTCAGGTACGCAGTATTTT

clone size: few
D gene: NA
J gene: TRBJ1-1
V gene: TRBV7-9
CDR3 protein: CASSLRGAEAFF
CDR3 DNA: TGTGCCAGCAGCTTGAGGGGGGCTGAAGCTTTCTTT

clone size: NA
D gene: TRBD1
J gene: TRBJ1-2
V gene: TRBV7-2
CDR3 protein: CASSPGQGGYGYTF
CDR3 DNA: TGTGCCAGCAGCCCTGGACAGGGAGGGTATGGCTACACCTTC

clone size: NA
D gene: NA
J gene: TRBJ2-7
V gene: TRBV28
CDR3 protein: CASSTTFPFYEQYF
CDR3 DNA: TGTGCCAGCAGTACTACCTTCCCCTTCTACGAGCAGTACTTC

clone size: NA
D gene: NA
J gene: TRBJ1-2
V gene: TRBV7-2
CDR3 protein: CASSPKGIGVPYGYTF
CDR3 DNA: TGTGCCAGCAGCCCAAAGGGAATAGGGGTCCCCTATGGCTACACCTTC

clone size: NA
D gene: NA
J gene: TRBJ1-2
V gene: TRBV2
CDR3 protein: CASSEGRGPAGYTF
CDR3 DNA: TGTGCCAGCAGTGAAGGGCGGGGCCCGGCGGGCTACACCTTC

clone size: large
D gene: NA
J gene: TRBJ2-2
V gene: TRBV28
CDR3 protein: CASSFAQYTGELFF
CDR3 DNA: TGTGCCAGCAGTTTCGCACAGTACACCGGGGAGCTGTTTTTT

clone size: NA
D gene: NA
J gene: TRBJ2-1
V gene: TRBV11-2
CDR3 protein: CATRRLSYNEQFF
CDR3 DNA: TGTGCCACCCGTCGACTGTCCTACAATGAGCAGTTCTTC

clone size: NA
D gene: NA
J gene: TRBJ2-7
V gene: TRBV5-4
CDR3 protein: CASSPDRAYEQYF
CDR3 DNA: TGTGCCAGCAGCCCGGACAGAGCCTACGAGCAGTACTTC

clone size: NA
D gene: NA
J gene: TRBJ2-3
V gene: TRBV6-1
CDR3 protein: CASSEARASTDTQYF
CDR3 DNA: TGTGCCAGCAGTGAAGCGAGGGCTAGCACAGATACGCAGTATTTT

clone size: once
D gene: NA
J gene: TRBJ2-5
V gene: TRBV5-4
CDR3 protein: CASSPRPGFSIQETQYF
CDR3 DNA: TGTGCCAGCAGCCCTAGGCCGGGTTTCTCAATCCAAGAGACCCAGTACTTC

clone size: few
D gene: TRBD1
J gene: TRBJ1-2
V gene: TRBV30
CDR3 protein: CAWSPGQGLYGYTF
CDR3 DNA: TGTGCCTGGAGCCCAGGACAGGGGCTCTATGGCTACACCTTC

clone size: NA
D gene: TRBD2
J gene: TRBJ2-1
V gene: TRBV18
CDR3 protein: CASSRGAGTSGPNEQFF
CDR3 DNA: TGTGCCAGCTCACGAGGCGCCGGGACTAGCGGTCCCAATGAGCAGTTCTTC

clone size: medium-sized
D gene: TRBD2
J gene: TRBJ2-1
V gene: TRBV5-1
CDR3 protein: CASSPLTSGSYNEQFF
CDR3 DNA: TGCGCCAGCAGCCCCCTGACTAGCGGGTCGTACAATGAGCAGTTCTTC

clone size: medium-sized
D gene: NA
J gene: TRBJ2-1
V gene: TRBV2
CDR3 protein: CASIGDRPNEQFF
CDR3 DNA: TGTGCCAGCATAGGGGACCGACCCAATGAGCAGTTCTTC

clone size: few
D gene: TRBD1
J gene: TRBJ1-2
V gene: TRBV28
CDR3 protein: CASRTTGTGTYDSYGYTF
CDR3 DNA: TGTGCCAGCAGGACTACCGGGACAGGGACGTACGATAGCTATGGCTACACCTTC

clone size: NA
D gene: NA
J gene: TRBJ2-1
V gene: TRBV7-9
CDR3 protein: CASSLTESSTYNEQFF
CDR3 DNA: TGTGCCAGCAGCTTAACCGAGTCCAGTACTTACAATGAGCAGTTCTTC

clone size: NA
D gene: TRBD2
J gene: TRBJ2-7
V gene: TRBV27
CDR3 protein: CASTPSGRSMYEQYF
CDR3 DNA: TGTGCCAGCACCCCGAGCGGGAGAAGTATGTACGAGCAGTACTTC

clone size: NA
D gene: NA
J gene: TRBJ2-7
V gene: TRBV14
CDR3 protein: CASSQTVYYEQYF
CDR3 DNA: TGTGCCAGCAGCCAGACAGTCTATTACGAGCAGTACTTC

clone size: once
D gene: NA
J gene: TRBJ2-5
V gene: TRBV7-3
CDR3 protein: CASSRAYGETQYF
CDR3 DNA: TGTGCCAGCAGCCGGGCCTACGGAGAGACCCAGTACTTC

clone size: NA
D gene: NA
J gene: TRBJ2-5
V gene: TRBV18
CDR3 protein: CASSTPGGQGSKETQYF
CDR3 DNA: TGTGCCAGCTCAACCCCGGGGGGACAAGGTTCAAAAGAGACCCAGTACTTC

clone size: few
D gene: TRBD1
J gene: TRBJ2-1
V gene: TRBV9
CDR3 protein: CASSVATGTGAEQFF
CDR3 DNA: TGTGCCAGCAGCGTAGCTACAGGGACAGGGGCAGAGCAGTTCTTC

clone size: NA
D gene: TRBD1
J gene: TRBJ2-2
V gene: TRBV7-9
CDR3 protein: CASSLGQGNTGELFF
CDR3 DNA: TGTGCCAGCAGCTTAGGACAGGGGAACACCGGGGAGCTGTTTTTT

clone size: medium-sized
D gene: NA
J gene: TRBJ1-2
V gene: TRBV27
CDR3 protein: CASTQRGGEGIYGYTF
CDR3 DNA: TGTGCCAGCACCCAAAGAGGGGGGGAAGGGATTTATGGCTACACCTTC

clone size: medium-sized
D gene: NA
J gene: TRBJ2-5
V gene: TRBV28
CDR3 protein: CASSPGLSEETQYF
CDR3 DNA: TGTGCCAGCAGTCCAGGACTGTCGGAGGAGACCCAGTACTTC

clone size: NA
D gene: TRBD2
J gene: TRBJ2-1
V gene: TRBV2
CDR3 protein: CASGTSGRGVFF
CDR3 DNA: TGTGCCAGCGGGACTAGCGGGAGGGGAGTGTTCTTC

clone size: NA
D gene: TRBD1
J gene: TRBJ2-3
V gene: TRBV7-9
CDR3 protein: CASSFQGAVTDTQYF
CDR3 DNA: TGTGCCAGCAGCTTTCAGGGGGCGGTCACAGATACGCAGTATTTT

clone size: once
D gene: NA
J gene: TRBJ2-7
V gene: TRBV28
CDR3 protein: CASSFGATRGDWGPISYEQYF
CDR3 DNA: TGTGCCAGCAGTTTTGGGGCTACTCGCGGTGACTGGGGCCCTATTTCCTACGAGCAGTACTTC

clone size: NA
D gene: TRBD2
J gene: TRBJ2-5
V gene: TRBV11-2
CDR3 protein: CANSPRGGVGETQYF
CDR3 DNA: TGTGCCAACAGTCCCCGCGGGGGAGTCGGAGAGACCCAGTACTTC

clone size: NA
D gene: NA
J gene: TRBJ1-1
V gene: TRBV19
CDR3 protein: CASSIVRGEAFF
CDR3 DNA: TGTGCCAGTAGTATAGTGAGGGGTGAAGCTTTCTTT

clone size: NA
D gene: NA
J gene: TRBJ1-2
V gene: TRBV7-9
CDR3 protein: CASSLTRQANYGYTF
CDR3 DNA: TGTGCCAGCAGCTTAACCCGACAGGCTAACTATGGCTACACCTTC

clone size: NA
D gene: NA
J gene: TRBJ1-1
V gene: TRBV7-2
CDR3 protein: CASSLGAGATEAFF
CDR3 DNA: TGTGCCAGCAGCTTAGGTGCCGGGGCCACTGAAGCTTTCTTT

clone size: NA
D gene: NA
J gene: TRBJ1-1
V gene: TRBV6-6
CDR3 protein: CASSKGTSTEAFF
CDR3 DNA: TGTGCCAGCAGTAAAGGAACCTCCACTGAAGCTTTCTTT

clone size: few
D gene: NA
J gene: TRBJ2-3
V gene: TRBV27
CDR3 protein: CASSLYQQGPRTDTQYF
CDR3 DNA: TGTGCCAGCAGTTTATACCAACAGGGACCGCGCACAGATACGCAGTATTTT

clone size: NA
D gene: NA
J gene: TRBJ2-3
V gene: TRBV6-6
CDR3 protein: CASSDREDTQYF
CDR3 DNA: TGTGCCAGCAGTGACAGAGAAGATACGCAGTATTTT

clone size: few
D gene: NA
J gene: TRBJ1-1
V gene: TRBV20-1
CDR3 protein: CSAGMNTEAFF
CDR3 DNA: TGCAGTGCAGGAATGAACACTGAAGCTTTCTTT

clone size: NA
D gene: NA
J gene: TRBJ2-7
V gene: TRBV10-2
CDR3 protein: CASSGTRVSYEQYF
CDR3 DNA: TGCGCCAGCTCCGGGACACGTGTCTCCTACGAGCAGTACTTC

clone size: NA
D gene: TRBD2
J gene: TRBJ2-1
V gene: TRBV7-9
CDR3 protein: CASSLALAGPFSYNEQFF
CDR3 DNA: TGTGCCAGCAGCTTAGCTCTAGCGGGACCCTTCTCCTACAATGAGCAGTTCTTC

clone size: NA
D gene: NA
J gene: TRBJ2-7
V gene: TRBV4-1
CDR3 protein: CASSAGDEQYF
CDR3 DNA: TGCGCCAGCAGCGCAGGGGACGAGCAGTACTTC